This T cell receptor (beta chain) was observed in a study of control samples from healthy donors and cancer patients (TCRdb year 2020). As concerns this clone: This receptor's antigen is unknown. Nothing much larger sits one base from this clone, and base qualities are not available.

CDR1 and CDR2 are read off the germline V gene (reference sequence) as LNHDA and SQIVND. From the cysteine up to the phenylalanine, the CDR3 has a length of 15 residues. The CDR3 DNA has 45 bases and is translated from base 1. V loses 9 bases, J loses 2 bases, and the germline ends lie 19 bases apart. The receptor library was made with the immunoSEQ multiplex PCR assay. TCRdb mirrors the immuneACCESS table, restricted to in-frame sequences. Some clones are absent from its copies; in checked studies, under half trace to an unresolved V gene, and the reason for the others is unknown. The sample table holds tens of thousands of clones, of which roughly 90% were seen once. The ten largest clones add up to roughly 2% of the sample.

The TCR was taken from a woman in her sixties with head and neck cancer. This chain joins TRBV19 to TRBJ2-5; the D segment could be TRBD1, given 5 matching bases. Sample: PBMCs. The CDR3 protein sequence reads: CASRPGLGVQETQYF. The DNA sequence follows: TGTGCCAGCAGGCCAGGGTTAGGGGTACAAGAGACCCAGTACTTC.